The 30 T cell receptor beta chains below were found in one sample sequenced in a study of blood T cell repertoires in COVID-19. The table came from immunoSEQ multiplex PCR; TCRdb's copy has only in-frame clones and leaves some out. The data show 65,000 or so clones, with roughly 72% seen just once and 5.5% to 7% held by the top ten. Material for sequencing was peripheral blood. These receptors were taken from a woman aged 50 to 60 with active or convalescent COVID-19.

The CDR3 sequence is CAWSVEYEQYF. The CDR3 DNA follows: TGTGCCTGGAGTGTAGAGTACGAGCAGTACTTC. V usage is TRBV30 and J usage is TRBJ2-7; no definite D call. CDR1 is GTSNPN, CDR2 SVGIG, per germline (reference sequence). This CDR3 region has 11 residues. V was clipped by 0 bases and J by 4 bases, with 4 bases between them.

The gene calls are TRBV7-9 and TRBJ2-7; a weak D match, TRBD1 (6 bases). V dropped 1 base and J dropped 5 bases, with 12 bases sitting between them. The CDR3 contains 14 residues. Germline V gene sequence: CDR1 SEHNR, CDR2 FQNEAQ (reference sequence). The CDR3 nucleotides are TGTGCCAGCAGCTTAGACAGGGAAATGGACGAGCAGTACTTC. Translated: CASSLDREMDEQYF.

The genes are TRBV5-1 and TRBJ1-3; a possible D gene is TRBD1 (5 bases). With 7 bases removed from V and 0 bases from J, the gap between germline ends came to 14 bases. The CDR3 runs 15 residues. From germline, CDR1 is SGHRS and CDR2 YFSETQ. CDR3 sequence reads: CASAWGISSGNTIYF. For the CDR3, the DNA is TGCGCCAGCGCTTGGGGCATCAGCTCTGGAAACACCATATATTTT.

The rearrangement links TRBV6-2 or TRBV6-3 to TRBJ1-1; D remains ambiguous. The CDR3 sequence is 11 residues long. The ends were cut back, 6 bases at V and 10 bases at J, with 12 bases in the middle. The V gene's germline CDR1 is MNHEY and CDR2 SVGEGT. Here the CDR3 reads CASSPGLRAFF. The CDR3 nucleotides are TGTGCCAGCAGCCCCGGGTTAAGAGCTTTCTTT.

This chain connects TRBV10-3 to TRBJ1-4, with D unresolved. CDR1 ENHRY and CDR2 SYGVKD come from the germline V gene. The CDR3 covers 13 residues. Trimming pared 4 bases from V and 8 bases from J, leaving 11 bases between. The DNA of the CDR3 is TGTGCCATCAGTGGGTCCCTCGGGGAAAAACTGTTTTTT. It codes for CAISGSLGEKLFF.

CDR3 coding DNA: TGCGCCAGCAGCTTGGCCGGGGTAGTCAATTCACCCCTCCACTTT. Its protein product is CASSLAGVVNSPLHF. The chain has TRBV5-1 and TRBJ1-6; no clear D. V dropped 0 bases and J dropped 7 bases, with 11 bases sitting between them. The V gene's germline CDR1 is SGHRS and CDR2 YFSETQ. The CDR3 is made up of 15 amino acids.

Here the CDR3 DNA reads TGTGCCAGCAGCCCTGAGCGGGGGCCCTACGAGCAGTACTTC. Translated: CASSPERGPYEQYF. The genes are TRBV7-2 and TRBJ2-7, with 8 nucleotides matching TRBD2. Losses at the gene ends were 5 bases for V and 2 bases for J; bases not matched to a gene: 5. Germline V CDR1 and CDR2: SGHTA, FQGNSA. The CDR3 runs to 14 residues.

This chain connects TRBV11-3 to TRBJ2-2; tentatively, D is TRBD2 (5 bases). Per germline, CDR1 SGHNT and CDR2 YENEEA. The CDR3 contains 14 residues. Trimming cost V 3 bases and J 6 bases, with 11 bases left between them. In nucleotides, the CDR3 is TGTGCCAGCAGCTTCACGACGGAGGCCGGGGAGCTGTTTTTT. Protein: CASSFTTEAGELFF.

The DNA of the CDR3 is TGTGCCAGCAGCGGACAGGGGGTAAATGGCTACACCTTC. Translation: CASSGQGVNGYTF. This chain connects TRBV27 to TRBJ1-2, with 10 bases identical to TRBD1. Unmatched junction bases numbered 4, after V lost 6 bases and J lost 6 bases. From germline, CDR1 is MNHEY and CDR2 SMNVEV (reference sequence). This CDR3 is built from 13 residues.

The chain is built from TRBV2 and TRBJ2-2; 8 nucleotides match TRBD2. Losses at the gene ends were 8 bases for V and 6 bases for J; bases not matched to a gene: 8. This CDR3 has 14 residues. The germline gives CDR1 SNHLY, CDR2 FYNNEI. The DNA for the CDR3 is TGTGCCAGCCGTAATAGCGGGAATCCCGGGGAGCTGTTTTTT. This translates into CASRNSGNPGELFF. Full variable domain (outside the CDR3, taken from reference TRBV2 and TRBJ2-2): EPEVTQTPSHQVTQMGQEVILRCVPISNHLYFYWYRQILGQKVEFLVSFYNNEISEKSEIFDDQFSVERPDGSNFTLKIRSTKLEDSAMYFCASRNSGNPGELFFGEGSRLTVL.

There are a few counts of this clone. The rearrangement uses TRBV19 and TRBJ1-1; TRBD1 matches 9 bases. The CDR3 runs to 12 residues. Losses at the gene ends were 5 bases for V and 11 bases for J; bases not matched to a gene: 6. From germline, CDR1 is LNHDA and CDR2 SQIVND (reference sequence). This CDR3 is CASSPRTGAAFF. The CDR3 DNA is TGTGCCAGTAGTCCCAGGACAGGGGCGGCTTTCTTT.

This chain connects TRBV30 to TRBJ1-2; no firm D call. Trimming cost V 0 bases and J 8 bases, with 10 bases left between them. The CDR3 runs 12 residues. Germline V gene data show CDR1 as GTSNPN and CDR2 as SVGIG (reference sequence). The CDR3 bases are TGTGCCTGGAGTGTCACCCTGGGCGGCTACACCTTC. Protein: CAWSVTLGGYTF. Based on the CDR3 plus reference TRBV30 and TRBJ1-2, the full variable domain is SQTIHQWPATLVQPVGSPLSLECTVEGTSNPNLYWYRQAAGRGLQLLFYSVGIGQISSEVPQNLSASRPQDRQFILSSKKLLLSDSGFYLCAWSVTLGGYTFGSGTRLTVV.

This clone appeared a few times. CDR3 in amino acids: CASSPNTGTSTNEKLFF. In DNA, the CDR3 is TGTGCCAGCAGTCCTAATACCGGGACTTCGACTAATGAAAAACTGTTTTTT. The chain recombines TRBV5-4 with TRBJ1-4; TRBD1 might be the D (5 bases). This CDR3 has 17 residues. V was pared by 5 bases and J by 2 bases, with 19 bases between. Germline CDR1 reads SGHNT; CDR2 reads YYREEE (reference sequence).

The chain couples TRBV29-1 to TRBJ2-3, with 7 bases aligning to TRBD2. The CDR3 has 16 amino acids. Germline V gene lookup returns CDR1 SQVTM and CDR2 ANQGSEA. Losses at the gene ends were 1 base for V and 2 bases for J; bases not matched to a gene: 9. CDR3 amino acids: CSVEGYPSGITDTQYF. DNA of the CDR3: TGCAGCGTTGAAGGATATCCTAGCGGTATCACAGATACGCAGTATTTT.

The chain combines TRBV5-4 with TRBJ2-3; 8 bases match TRBD2. The ends lost 2 bases at V and 5 bases at J; junction bases unmatched: 4. The CDR3 covers 14 residues. Germline V gene lookup returns CDR1 SGHNT and CDR2 YYREEE (reference sequence). CDR3 DNA sequence: TGTGCCAGCAGCTTTCGGCTAGCGGGAGATACGCAGTATTTT. It specifies CASSFRLAGDTQYF.

The rearrangement links TRBV29-1 to TRBJ1-1, with 10 bases that match TRBD1. V shed 5 bases, J shed 1 base, and the junction held 4 bases outside the gene matches. The germline V gene has CDR1 SQVTM and CDR2 ANQGSEA. The CDR3 contains 14 residues. For the CDR3, the DNA is TGCAGCGTTCATGACAGGGGGCGGAACACTGAAGCTTTCTTT. This codes for CSVHDRGRNTEAFF.

This sequence joins TRBV27 and TRBJ1-3; perhaps TRBD1 as D (5 bases). CDR3 size: 15 residues. Trimming shortened V by 3 bases and J by 2 bases, and 11 bases separated the two germline ends. Germline CDR1 MNHEY, CDR2 SMNVEV (reference sequence). The CDR3 sequence is CASSFRGGAGNTIYF. Written as DNA, the CDR3 is TGTGCCAGCAGTTTTCGGGGGGGTGCTGGAAACACCATATATTTT.

The V and J genes are TRBV28 and TRBJ1-2, with D hard to call. From germline, CDR1 is MDHEN and CDR2 SYDVKM. The CDR3 loop spans 16 amino acids. V lost 6 bases to trimming and J lost 8 bases, with 25 bases between them. For the CDR3, the DNA is TGTGCCAGCAGGAGCCGACCCAGGAAACCCCTCAGCGGCTACACCTTC. Translated, it gives CASRSRPRKPLSGYTF.

This chain connects TRBV6-1 to TRBJ2-7; D call uncertain. Trimming removed 2 bases at V and 3 bases at J, with 5 bases between. Germline V gene sequence: CDR1 MNHNS, CDR2 SASEGT. This CDR3 region has 12 residues. The CDR3 sequence is CASSEPGYEQYF. CDR3 DNA: TGTGCCAGCAGTGAACCAGGCTACGAGCAGTACTTC.

There are many counts of this clone. The genes are TRBV5-1 and TRBJ2-2; D is possibly TRBD1 (5 bases). With 0 bases removed from V and 0 bases from J, the gap between germline ends came to 6 bases. The V gene's germline CDR1 is SGHRS and CDR2 YFSETQ. The CDR3 extends over 15 amino acids. This chain's CDR3 is CASSLEGPNTGELFF. For the CDR3, the DNA is TGCGCCAGCAGCTTGGAGGGGCCGAACACCGGGGAGCTGTTTTTT.

The rearrangement links TRBV6-1 to TRBJ1-1; tentatively, D is TRBD1 (6 bases). Trimming removed 1 base at V and 1 base at J, with 7 bases between. The CDR3 spans 14 residues. Germline CDR1 is MNHNS and CDR2 is SASEGT. The CDR3 sequence: CASSEGGGNTEAFF. The CDR3 region has the DNA TGTGCCAGCAGTGAAGGAGGGGGGAACACTGAAGCTTTCTTT.

The genes are TRBV30 and TRBJ2-2; the match to TRBD1 covers 9 bases. Trimming took 5 bases from V and 1 from J; bases not matched to a gene: 8. The CDR3 runs to 16 residues. Germline loops: CDR1 GTSNPN, CDR2 SVGIG (reference sequence). This CDR3 is CAWDGRDRVNTGELFF. Here the CDR3 DNA reads TGTGCCTGGGACGGTAGGGACAGGGTGAACACCGGGGAGCTGTTTTTT.

The gene calls are TRBV28 and TRBJ2-1, with 12 bases aligning to TRBD2. CDR1 and CDR2 (germline): MDHEN, SYDVKM. V lost 4 bases to trimming and J lost 7 bases; unmatched junction nucleotides: 5. The CDR3 sequence is 15 residues long. The CDR3 region has the DNA TGTGCCAGCAGTTCGACTAGCGGGAGACTGAATGAGCAGTTCTTC. Protein sequence: CASSSTSGRLNEQFF.

V usage is TRBV7-2 and J usage is TRBJ2-1, with 7 nucleotides matching TRBD2. CDR1 SGHTA and CDR2 FQGNSA come from the germline V gene. The CDR3 has 17 amino acids. J lost 6 bases, V lost 4 bases, and 15 bases had no gene match. The CDR3 spells CASSSRGTISGINEQFF. For the CDR3, the DNA is TGTGCCAGCAGCTCCCGCGGGACTATTTCAGGGATCAATGAGCAGTTCTTC.

The V and J genes are TRBV20-1 and TRBJ2-5; 9 bases fit TRBD2. Germline CDR1 is DFQATT and CDR2 is SNEGSKA (reference sequence). After removal of 3 bases from V and 2 bases from J, the junction contained 10 bases not matched to a gene. This CDR3 has 16 residues. For the CDR3, the DNA is TGCAGTGCTAGTGCCGGGCTAGCGGGACCGCAAGAGACCCAGTACTTC. This sequence encodes CSASAGLAGPQETQYF.

The chain combines TRBV6-6 with TRBJ1-2; D not resolved. Germline lookup yields CDR1 MNHNY and CDR2 SVGAGI (reference sequence). V lost 4 bases, J lost 0 bases, and 12 bases lay in between. The CDR3 consists of 15 residues. Here the CDR3 reads CASSSDGVSNYGYTF. The DNA of the CDR3 is TGTGCCAGCAGTTCCGACGGGGTGTCTAACTATGGCTACACCTTC.

The gene calls are TRBV6-2 or TRBV6-3 and TRBJ1-1; 7 positions match TRBD1. The CDR3 spans 15 residues. Per germline, CDR1 MNHEY and CDR2 SVGEGT. The V and J ends lost 3 bases and 1 base, in that order; junction bases with no gene match: 5. This chain's CDR3 is CASSYFGTANTEAFF. The CDR3 coding sequence is TGTGCCAGCAGTTATTTTGGGACAGCGAACACTGAAGCTTTCTTT.

The chain recombines TRBV5-8 with TRBJ2-1; D might be TRBD1 (5 bases). Per germline, CDR1 SGHTS and CDR2 YDEGEE. The CDR3 is 13 residues long. The V and J ends lost 2 bases and 11 bases respectively, with 14 bases between them. CDR3 sequence: CASSFSRAGQQFF. In DNA form, the CDR3 reads TGTGCCAGCAGCTTTAGCAGGGCTGGTCAGCAGTTCTTC.

This clone was counted at least ten times. This chain connects TRBV2 to TRBJ2-6; 8 bases map to TRBD1. The CDR3 covers 17 residues. The J segment lost 2 bases and the V segment lost 7 bases, leaving 10 bases of the junction unmatched. The germline gives CDR1 SNHLY, CDR2 FYNNEI. CDR3 loop: CASTLDRAPTGANVLTF. CDR3 coding DNA: TGTGCCAGCACCCTGGACAGGGCTCCCACTGGGGCCAACGTCCTGACTTTC.

V gene TRBV2 combines with J gene TRBJ2-7; 10 bases match TRBD1. CDR3 length: 15 amino acids. Germline V CDR1 and CDR2: SNHLY, FYNNEI. The V segment lost 5 bases and the J segment 1 base; nucleotides outside the gene matches: 5. CDR3 sequence: CASSRDRGRSYEQYF. The CDR3 nucleotides read TGTGCCAGCAGTCGCGACAGGGGGCGATCCTACGAGCAGTACTTC.